This T cell receptor beta chain derives from a study of cytomegalovirus exposure and HLA in healthy donors. Concerning this clone itself: Its antigen is still unknown.

Overall study findings and caveats: Based on reports, TCR beta sequences accurately predicted HLA-A and HLA-B alleles for most subjects. In a later analysis, a missense DCLRE1C variant was linked to TCR beta V- and J-gene trimming.

The CDR3 has 14 amino acids. Per the germline V gene, CDR1 is SGHTS and CDR2 is YDEGEE. The V end was cut by 4 bases, the J end by 7 bases, with 17 bases between. Researchers ran the PCR with 60 Vbeta and 13 Jbeta primers. TCRdb's table, derived via immunoSEQ multiplex PCR, lists solely in-frame clones and lacks some. The top ten clones hold 1.5% to 2% of a sample with approximately 200,000 clones, approximately 79% of them seen once. Sequenced material: PBMCs. The V and J genes are TRBV5-8 and TRBJ1-1; D gene ambiguous. This clonotype was sampled from a man in his late teens or twenties in good health and CMV-seronegative. This chain's CDR3 is CASSLDLVPIEAFF. As DNA, the CDR3 is TGTGCCAGCAGCCTGGACCTAGTCCCCATTGAAGCTTTCTTT.